These T cell receptor beta chains were read from a single sample in a study of blood T cell dynamics during melanoma immunotherapy. The method was immunoSEQ multiplex PCR; TCRdb's version includes in-frame clones alone and lacks a portion of them. The sample shows around 1,500 clones, approximately 80% of them seen only once. The source material was blood, sampled from a patient treated with checkpoint blockade. These receptors were taken from a human donor with melanoma. CDR3s include the opening cysteine and the closing phenylalanine or tryptophan.

j_gene	v_gene	CDR3aa
TRBJ2-5	TRBV4-1	CASSQEVGRGQETQYF
TRBJ1-2	TRBV6-5	CASSYSRQGFYGYTF
TRBJ2-1	TRBV4-3	CASSQELSNEQFF
TRBJ1-4	TRBV5-1	CASRDSEINEKLFF
TRBJ2-1	TRBV7-3	CASSLSGSGGGPYNEQFF
TRBJ1-1	TRBV9	CASSARVTGVNTEAFF
TRBJ2-7	TRBV2	CASSAQRYEQYF
TRBJ1-1	TRBV10-1	CASSRDRVTEAFF
TRBJ1-1	TRBV4-2	CASSQEVRGGTEAFF
TRBJ1-5	TRBV27	CGQCCCSGNPSMSNQPQHF
TRBJ1-1	TRBV5-4	CASSLETNTEAFF
TRBJ2-3	TRBV27	CASSSRTDRAGTDTQYF
TRBJ2-1	TRBV2	CASNNEYNEQFF
TRBJ2-7	TRBV4-2	CASSQDQEGIDEQYF
TRBJ2-7	TRBV29-1	CSVWTPAYEQYF
TRBJ1-2	TRBV9	CASSPTQGVYGYTF
TRBJ1-2	TRBV2	CASSEDRGAGYTF
TRBJ2-3	TRBV10-3	CAISERAGIMQYF
TRBJ1-5	TRBV28	CASSLGQGGQPQHF
TRBJ1-5	TRBV7-8	CASSLEGQRNQPQHF
TRBJ2-3	TRBV6-5	CASSPGQAIPDTQYF
TRBJ1-1	TRBV19	CASTALGTGVTEAFF